This T cell receptor beta chain was obtained from a study of cytomegalovirus exposure and HLA in healthy donors (TCRdb year 2017). For the wider study: In an earlier analysis of 550 to 750 of the donors, roughly 300 Gb of sequence data and roughly 100 million unique TCR beta sequences from about 190 million T cells were reported. Approximately 310 gigabases of sequencing data and around 88 million unique TCR sequences made up an early release that covered approximately 620 HLA-typed donors. The genetic ancestry cluster associated with self-reported Caucasian donors included about 81% of the roughly 380 genotyped donors. The study aimed to test whether signatures of past pathogen exposure could be identified by cataloging public T cell receptors. The study used immunosequencing to profile the T cell repertoires of under 700 subjects and linked those repertoires to cytomegalovirus serostatus. Besides the first cohort of 550 to 750 subjects, a separate validation cohort made up of 120 different subjects was used. To predict cytomegalovirus infection status, the study brought together high-throughput TCR immunosequencing, statistical association of individual TCRs with disease status, and machine learning. A later analysis re-examined previously published TCR beta repertoires from around 670 donors and added high-resolution HLA genotyping to investigate patterns of TCR occurrence. Rather than using new phenotypic data, the later analysis identified candidate immune exposures from TCR beta sequences and from how often those sequences occurred across donors. In an earlier analysis of 500 to 650 of the donors, high-throughput TCR beta sequencing was used to judge whether each TCR beta V gene segment behaved as functional or pseudogenic. Donor age, sex, ethnicity and CMV serostatus were compiled together with the repertoire data. A later genetic analysis used genome-wide SNP genotypes for about 55% of the 666 donors, treating that subset as a discovery cohort. Every discovery cohort repertoire had been produced on one sequencing platform. HLA typing covered class I and class II loci at four-digit resolution. Typing coverage varied by locus: roughly 629-640 donors for A, B, C, DRB1 and DQB1; roughly 520 for DQA1; approximately 610 for DPA1; approximately 470 for DPB1. Because of strong linkage in the cohort, roughly five DR-DQ haplotypes were treated as single units for association and clustering. On average, approximately 250,000 unique TCR beta nucleotide sequences were sequenced per donor among roughly 430 genotyped donors of the cohort, with roughly 18% of those sequences being non-productive. Overall results and qualifications from the work: V-gene and J-gene trimming of TCR beta chains was associated with a missense DCLRE1C variant in a later genetic analysis, and the association was replicated in an independent cohort. The authors suggested that the approach could potentially be generalized to other disease states and immunological phenotypes. A later analysis found that HLA-associated TCR beta chains were more clonally expanded and had lower generation probabilities than equally common non-associated chains. In this cohort, only TCR beta chains were sequenced, and detectable features were limited by the absence of alpha or paired-chain data. A total of 164 TCR beta chains were listed by the study as associated with cytomegalovirus. A few of the identified cytomegalovirus-associated TCR beta chains were confirmed in vitro to be specific for cytomegalovirus antigens. In an earlier analysis of 587 of the donors, most TCR beta V segments appeared in productive rearrangements about 87% or about 30% of the time, broadly matching IMGT annotations. Linkage disequilibrium might explain the correlated functional status among segregating V segments, but an unknown experimental factor could not be ruled out. Most CMV-associated TCR beta chains appeared to be HLA-restricted in a later analysis, and the HLA associations seemed to be driven largely by CMV exposure. A cluster of highly shared sequence variants was judged likely to represent a technical artifact of the sequencing pipeline. A later analysis found that TCR association rates varied across HLA loci, with DRB1 alleles showing the most associated TCRs and HLA-C alleles the fewest. Specific HLA alleles were associated with 16,951 TCR beta sequences at a false discovery rate of 0.05 in a later analysis. Some IMGT-functional V segments, including TRBV6-2 and TRBV6-3, could not be distinguished by the 87-base-pair reads and were therefore excluded. CMV serostatus was the only immune exposure information available for the cohort. A further reported finding was that TCR beta sequences accurately predicted the HLA-A and HLA-B alleles for most subjects in the first cohort. The earlier analysis of some 560 of the donors excluded roughly 16 rarely observed V segments, including chromosome 9 orphons, because counts were too low. Roughly uniform sequencing depth across donors was assumed in presence/absence analyses, although this assumption may not hold. In a later genetic analysis, fewer N-insertions in productive TCRs were reported among donors in an Asian-associated ancestry cluster than the roughly 640-donor mean. The classifier was reported to diagnose cytomegalovirus status with high specificity and sensitivity in both the original cohort and the validation cohort. Several of the top co-occurrence clusters appeared to be linked to parvovirus B19, influenza, CMV and Epstein-Barr virus, according to a later analysis. HLA typing was unavailable for some donors at each locus, so association tests used only the typed subset. Strong co-occurrence of HLA alleles, especially DR and DQ, made assigning TCR associations to individual alleles difficult. Most TCR sequences were observed very rarely across donors, whereas some public TCRs were present in many individuals.

Libraries were constructed by the immunoSEQ multiplex PCR assay. For the multiplex PCR, a mixture combining 60 forward primers for TCR Vbeta segments and 13 reverse primers for TCR Jbeta segments was used. Amplification of the CDR3 region of rearranged TCR beta genes was performed with a multiplex PCR assay on genomic DNA. Amplified TCR beta libraries were sequenced as 87-base-pair reads on the Illumina HiSeq System. The study's processing was this. A later analysis tallied around 82 million unique TCR beta chains across the 550 to 850 repertoires, and some 10 million of those chains were shared by two or more donors. To remove PCR and sequencing errors, raw reads were error-corrected and collapsed into unique sequences using a nearest-neighbor algorithm that merged closely related sequences. Alignment of CDR3 sequences to IMGT reference sequences was used to assign V, D and J gene segments. For a sequence to be retained, at least a six-nucleotide match to both a V gene segment and a J gene segment was required. Rearrangements were called productive when the CDR3 lacked stop codons and stayed in frame with V and J; all others were non-productive. CDR3 was defined according to IMGT convention as the region running from the second conserved V-encoded cysteine to the conserved J-encoded phenylalanine. Sequences without an unambiguous match to a single V gene segment were excluded from the earlier analysis of over 500 of the donors. In an earlier analysis of several hundred of the donors, V segments were called functional above 56.7% productive rearrangements and were called segregating when the between-donor standard deviation exceeded 5%. A statistical classification framework was built for diagnosing cytomegalovirus status from the catalog of TCR beta chain sequences. In a later analysis, TCR nucleotide sequences were compared against IMGT/GENE-DB human TR gene sequences so that V and J genes could be assigned. A later analysis assigned CDR3 sequences and most-parsimonious VDJ recombination scenarios with the TCRdist pipeline. In a later analysis, each TCR beta chain was defined by its CDR3 amino acid sequence together with its V-gene family, and reads lacking a unique V-gene family were excluded. In a later analysis, 500 to 650 highly shared, low-generation-probability nucleotide sequences were removed to address suspected cross-contamination and a sequencing artifact. A later analysis calculated a clonal expansion index for each public chain from normalized within-repertoire ranks of inferred template counts. A later analysis computed generation probabilities with a VDJ recombination model fitted to out-of-frame rearrangements, and checked the results against IGoR. Hypergeometric tests were used in a later analysis to score TCR-TCR, TCR-HLA and TCR-CMV co-occurrence, with a repertoire-size bias correction applied to the TCR pairs. In a later analysis, false discovery rates were estimated by permuting HLA or CMV assignments 20 times. In a later analysis, co-occurring TCRs were grouped using DBSCAN, with TCRdist sequence similarity added in when clustering inside HLA-allele-positive subsets. For co-occurrence clustering, repertoires with fewer than 30,000 or more than 120,000 public chains were excluded, along with about five repertoires with anomalous nucleotide sharing. TCRdb mirrors the immuneACCESS table, restricted to in-frame sequences. Some clones are absent from its copies; in checked studies, under half trace to an unresolved V gene, and the reason for the others is unknown. V, J and clone size derive from that table, while D and trimming were established from the DNA sequence. This sample's clone table shows 200,000 to 250,000 clones. The ten largest account for roughly 0.98% of the sample.

As regards this clone: The clone's antigen remains unknown.

Relative to germline, V is missing 3 bases and J is missing 11 bases, with 5 bases of the junction outside any gene match. CDR1 and CDR2, per the germline V gene, are KGHSH and LQKENI. The CDR3 has 13 amino acids, counting the end cysteine and phenylalanine. Just the 39-base CDR3 DNA is kept, in frame starting at base 1. The cohort comprised around 690 healthy bone marrow donors. At the time of sampling, all cohort members were nominally healthy, though unrecorded immune exposures were likely present. The donor was CMV seropositive and belonged to the group of some 290 seropositive cohort members. Each donor provided a peripheral blood sample, and peripheral blood mononuclear cells were used for TCR beta sequencing. Genomic DNA was extracted from the blood cell samples with the Qiagen DNeasy Blood Extraction Kit.

The sequenced sample was PBMCs. The rearrangement joined TRBV18 to TRBJ1-1; TRBD1 aligns with 11 central bases. This clonotype was sampled from a woman aged 25-40 years in good health and CMV-seropositive. The DNA sequence is given as TGTGCCAGCTCACCCCCGGGACAGGGGGTTGCTTTCTTT. Protein translation: CASSPPGQGVAFF.